The 26 T cell receptor beta chains in this list originate from one sample, sequenced in a study of low-dose radiotherapy and immunotherapy resistance in tumors. Time point given: after trial treatment. As to treatment: LDRT plus nivolumab, ipilimumab, low-dose cyclophosphamide and aspirin (RACIN trial). With TRAV- and TRBV-specific primers, first-strand cDNA was made, covering the alpha and beta chains. PCR amplification of the TCRs was performed with Phusion for about 20 PCR cycles, and it relied on a constant-region primer together with a V-primer adapter. One entry per CDR3 protein, called by TCRdb with MiXCR from the reads. The table shows some 40,000 distinct CDR3 sequences, with less than 25% occurring only once. The specimen was PBMCs, collected after low-dose radiotherapy plus immunotherapy. These receptors were obtained from a female donor with ovarian cancer.

This clonotype is labeled medium-sized (0.01 to 0.1%). The chain employs TRBV28 and TRBJ2-7; the D is unclear. V shed 8 bases and J shed 4 bases, with 12 bases lying between them. The germline V gene has CDR1 MDHEN and CDR2 SYDVKM. The CDR3 extends over 12 amino acids. The DNA for the CDR3 is TGTGCCAGCTGCAAGGTCGAGTACGAGCAGTACTTC. Translated, it gives CASCKVEYEQYF.

This clonotype was observed a handful of times. The chain couples TRBV5-1 to TRBJ2-3; perhaps TRBD2 as D (6 bases). This CDR3 region has 14 residues. The V end was cut by 6 bases, the J end by 2 bases, with 13 bases between. CDR1 and CDR2 (germline): SGHRS, YFSETQ. In DNA form, the CDR3 reads TGCGCCAGCACTCTGGGACTCGACACAGATACGCAGTATTTT. Translation: CASTLGLDTDTQYF.

This clonotype occurred many times. The chain employs TRBV5-1 and TRBJ2-2; TRBD1 matches at 7 bases. Germline V gene data show CDR1 as SGHRS and CDR2 as YFSETQ. Unmatched junction bases numbered 6, after V lost 2 bases and J lost 5 bases. The CDR3 runs 15 residues. In nucleotides, the CDR3 is TGCGCCAGCAGCTTCGAGACAGGGTTTACCGGGGAGCTGTTTTTT. Translated: CASSFETGFTGELFF. Based on the CDR3 plus reference TRBV5-1 and TRBJ2-2, the full variable domain is KAGVTQTPRYLIKTRGQQVTLSCSPISGHRSVSWYQQTPGQGLQFLFEYFSETQRNKGNFPGRFSGRQFSNSRSEMNVSTLELGDSALYLCASSFETGFTGELFFGEGSRLTVL.

There are many counts of this clonotype. This chain uses TRBV7-8 with TRBJ2-5; 10 bases agree with TRBD2. Germline CDR1 reads SGHVS; CDR2 reads FQNEAQ. The trim removed 2 bases at V and 4 bases at J, leaving 4 bases unmatched. There are 15 residues in the CDR3. This CDR3 is CASSLSSGGGETQYF. For the CDR3, the DNA is TGTGCCAGCAGCTTATCTAGCGGGGGAGGAGAGACCCAGTACTTC.

The chain carries TRBV29-1 and TRBJ2-5; 9 bases fit TRBD2. With 3 bases clipped from V and 6 bases from J, the junction kept 5 bases outside the gene matches. The CDR3 consists of 13 residues. Germline values: CDR1 SQVTM, CDR2 ANQGSEA. This CDR3 reads CSVESSGTKTQYF. CDR3 coding DNA: TGCAGCGTTGAGTCTAGCGGGACAAAGACCCAGTACTTC. The variable domain in full, completed from reference TRBV29-1 and TRBJ2-5, reads SAVISQKPSRDICQRGTSLTIQCQVDSQVTMMFWYRQQPGQSLTLIATANQGSEATYESGFVIDKFPISRPNLTFSTLTVSNMSPEDSSIYLCSVESSGTKTQYFGPGTRLLVL.

This clonotype was seen only a few times. The chain is built from TRBV2 and TRBJ2-2; D uncertain. The CDR3 spans 14 residues. The V gene lost 4 bases and the J gene lost 3 bases, with 9 bases spanning the gap. Germline V gene data show CDR1 as SNHLY and CDR2 as FYNNEI. The DNA for the CDR3 is TGTGCCAGCAGTGCTGCCAGTTACACCGGGGAGCTGTTTTTT. Encoded protein: CASSAASYTGELFF.

This clonotype was counted a few times. The V and J genes are TRBV9 and TRBJ2-7, with a tentative D call TRBD1 (5 bases). Germline values: CDR1 SGDLS, CDR2 YYNGEE. This CDR3 comprises 15 residues. The ends were cut back, 0 bases at V and 4 bases at J, with 14 bases in the middle. CDR3 in amino acids: CASSVGSRVVYEQYF. The CDR3 DNA sequence: TGTGCCAGCAGCGTAGGTAGCAGGGTGGTGTACGAGCAGTACTTC.

This clonotype was recorded at least ten times. This chain connects TRBV11-1 to TRBJ2-4, with D perhaps matching TRBD2 (5 bases). The CDR3 is 17 residues long. Germline V lookup: CDR1 SGHAT, CDR2 FQDESV (reference sequence). Trimming removed 1 base from V and 1 base from J, with 14 bases in between. The CDR3 DNA is TGTGCCAGCAGCTTAGAAGTCTTCCGAGGGGCCAAAAACATTCAGTACTTC. This encodes CASSLEVFRGAKNIQYF. Full variable domain (rest looked up from reference TRBV11-1 and TRBJ2-4): EAEVAQSPRYKITEKSQAVAFWCDPISGHATLYWYRQILGQGPELLVQFQDESVVDDSQLPKDRFSAERLKGVDSTLKIQPAELGDSAMYLCASSLEVFRGAKNIQYFGAGTRLSVL.

This clonotype was seen repeatedly, ten times or more. The chain uses TRBV5-1 and TRBJ2-3; 12 bases are shared with TRBD2. This CDR3 has 16 residues. Trimming cost V 4 bases and J 3 bases; bases outside gene matches: 6. Germline V gene lookup returns CDR1 SGHRS and CDR2 YFSETQ. CDR3 in DNA: TGCGCCAGCAGCCCACCACTAGCGGGGGGTACAGATACGCAGTATTTT. Its translation: CASSPPLAGGTDTQYF.

This clonotype showed up many times. The chain links TRBV2 to TRBJ1-5, with D possibly being TRBD1 (6 bases). Per the germline V gene, CDR1 is SNHLY and CDR2 is FYNNEI. The CDR3 consists of 15 residues. The V gene lost 2 bases and the J gene lost 3 bases, with 11 bases spanning the gap. The CDR3 DNA is TGTGCCAGCAGTGAATTAGGACAGAACAATCAGCCCCAGCATTTT. This translates into CASSELGQNNQPQHF.

In its sample, this clonotype was seen many times. The V gene is TRBV27, the J gene TRBJ2-1, with 9 bases matching TRBD1. This CDR3 spans 16 amino acids. The trim removed 8 bases at V and 7 bases at J, leaving 15 bases unmatched. The germline V gene has CDR1 MNHEY and CDR2 SMNVEV (reference sequence). In nucleotides, the CDR3 is TGTGCCAGCCGACGGATACCGGGACAGGGAAGGAATGAGCAGTTCTTC. This gives the protein CASRRIPGQGRNEQFF.

Points on this clonotype: Germline and junction disagree at one end, which may indicate a read error. The rearrangement uses TRBV4-1 and TRBJ2-5; 13 bases agree with TRBD2. Germline assignment: CDR1 MGHRA and CDR2 YSYEKL. The length of the CDR3 is 17 residues. The CDR3 DNA is TGTGCCAGCAGCCAAGTCGGACTAGCGGGAGTCGGGGAGACCCAGTACTTC. Translation: CASSQVGLAGVGETQYF.

This clonotype has ten or more counts. This chain joins TRBV11-1 and TRBJ2-7; D gene uncertain. Germline V gene lookup returns CDR1 SGHAT and CDR2 FQDESV (reference sequence). The CDR3 is 14 residues long. V was cut by 1 base and J by 3 bases, with 10 bases left in between. The chain's CDR3 is CASSLVAYNYEQYF. The CDR3, as DNA: TGTGCCAGCAGCTTAGTTGCTTACAACTACGAGCAGTACTTC.

V gene TRBV21-1 combines with J gene TRBJ2-7; the table's D call, TRBD2, has no DNA check behind it. TRBV21-1 is termed a pseudogene. The CDR3 is 18 amino acids. The CDR3: CASRTVDSGSVGLYEQYF. CDR3 bases: TGTGCCAGCAGAACGGTTGATAGCGGGAGTGTAGGCCTATACGAGCAGTACTTC.

This clonotype was detected many times. The chain recombines TRBV29-1 with TRBJ1-1; 7 bases are shared with TRBD1. Germline assignment: CDR1 SQVTM and CDR2 ANQGSEA. J lost 2 bases, V lost 4 bases, and 4 bases had no gene match. CDR3 length: 13 amino acids. CDR3 sequence (DNA): TGCAGCGTTGGGGGGACAGCAAACACTGAAGCTTTCTTT. This translates into CSVGGTANTEAFF. Drawing the rest from reference TRBV29-1 and TRBJ1-1, the complete variable domain is SAVISQKPSRDICQRGTSLTIQCQVDSQVTMMFWYRQQPGQSLTLIATANQGSEATYESGFVIDKFPISRPNLTFSTLTVSNMSPEDSSIYLCSVGGTANTEAFFGQGTRLTVV.

This clonotype came up many times. The genes are TRBV18 and TRBJ1-1; possibly TRBD1 for D (5 bases). The CDR3 is made up of 13 amino acids. Germline values: CDR1 KGHSH, CDR2 LQKENI. The V end lost 3 bases, the J end lost 4 bases, and 9 bases lay between the germline ends. The CDR3 region is CASSPGGSTEAFF. In DNA form, the CDR3 reads TGTGCCAGCTCACCCGGGGGTAGCACTGAAGCTTTCTTT.

The chain uses TRBV13 and TRBJ2-7; perhaps D is TRBD1 or TRBD2 (5 bases each). V was clipped by 3 bases and J by 0 bases, with 12 bases between them. Germline V gene lookup returns CDR1 PRHDT and CDR2 FYEKMQ (reference sequence). This CDR3 contains 15 residues. CDR3 sequence reads: CASSFGAASSYEQYF. The CDR3 DNA is TGTGCCAGCAGCTTCGGGGCCGCGAGCTCCTACGAGCAGTACTTC. Based on the CDR3 plus reference TRBV13 and TRBJ2-7, the full variable domain is AAGVIQSPRHLIKEKRETATLKCYPIPRHDTVYWYQQGPGQDPQFLISFYEKMQSDKGSIPDRFSAQQFSDYHSELNMSSLELGDSALYFCASSFGAASSYEQYFGPGTRLTVT.

Concerning this clonotype: A junction boundary mismatches the germline segment, possibly from a read error. This sequence joins TRBV10-3 and TRBJ2-1; 12 nucleotides align to TRBD2. Germline CDR1 ENHRY, CDR2 SYGVKD. This CDR3 region has 14 residues. The CDR3 protein is CAISDLAGGPAPLF. The CDR3 DNA is TGTGCCATCAGTGACCTAGCGGGAGGGCCGGCGCCGCTCTTC.

The V and J genes are TRBV30 and TRBJ2-7; 7 bases agree with TRBD2. V dropped 4 bases and J dropped 6; count of bases not matched to a gene: 3. The germline gives CDR1 GTSNPN, CDR2 SVGIG (reference sequence). The CDR3 loop spans 11 amino acids. CDR3 DNA: TGTGCCTGGAACTGGGGGGGCGAGCAGTACTTC. This encodes CAWNWGGEQYF.

This clonotype was detected many times. This chain uses TRBV5-1 with TRBJ2-5; D not resolved. The CDR3 sequence is 12 residues long. Trimming took off 4 bases at V and 5 bases at J, with 9 bases between the two ends. The germline CDR1 and CDR2 sequences are SGHRS and YFSETQ. The CDR3 nucleotides are TGCGCCAGCAGCCCGCCATCGGAGACCCAGTACTTC. This translates into CASSPPSETQYF.

This clonotype was counted ten times or more. The chain recombines TRBV12-3 or TRBV12-4 with TRBJ2-5; 7 bases map to TRBD2. The V segment lost 0 bases and the J segment 5 bases; nucleotides outside the gene matches: 3. This CDR3 is built from 14 residues. In nucleotides, the CDR3 is TGTGCCAGCAGTTTAGCGGGAGGGATTGAGACCCAGTACTTC. It encodes CASSLAGGIETQYF.

This chain joins TRBV5-1 and TRBJ1-1; the match to TRBD1 covers 12 bases. The CDR3 covers 16 residues. Per germline, CDR1 SGHRS and CDR2 YFSETQ. Losses at the gene ends were 4 bases for V and 3 bases for J; bases not matched to a gene: 7. The CDR3 nucleotides are TGCGCCAGCAGCCTGGGGACAGGGGGCACGGACACTGAAGCTTTCTTT. It is translated as CASSLGTGGTDTEAFF. The full variable domain, its missing parts supplied by reference TRBV5-1 and TRBJ1-1, is KAGVTQTPRYLIKTRGQQVTLSCSPISGHRSVSWYQQTPGQGLQFLFEYFSETQRNKGNFPGRFSGRQFSNSRSEMNVSTLELGDSALYLCASSLGTGGTDTEAFFGQGTRLTVV.

In this sample, this clonotype turned up many times. This sequence joins TRBV5-1 and TRBJ1-2; D unresolved. The CDR3 has 13 amino acids. The germline V gene has CDR1 SGHRS and CDR2 YFSETQ. Deletions cut 4 bases from V and 7 bases from J, with 14 bases between. CDR3: CASSLSPDTGYTF. Written as DNA, the CDR3 is TGCGCCAGCAGCCTGTCCCCTGACACTGGCTACACCTTC.

This clonotype appeared many times. The chain recombines TRBV7-2 with TRBJ1-5; 10 bases align to TRBD1. CDR3 length: 16 residues. With V trimmed by 1 base and J by 6 bases, 6 bases remained unmatched. Looked up from germline, CDR1 is SGHTA and CDR2 is FQGNSA. CDR3 sequence (DNA): TGTGCCAGCAGCTTAGAGGGACAGGGGTGGAGTCAGCCCCAGCATTTT. As protein: CASSLEGQGWSQPQHF. Drawing the rest from reference TRBV7-2 and TRBJ1-5, the complete variable domain is GAGVSQSPSNKVTEKGKDVELRCDPISGHTALYWYRQSLGQGLEFLIYFQGNSAPDKSGLPSDRFSAERTGGSVSTLTIQRTQQEDSAVYLCASSLEGQGWSQPQHFGDGTRLSIL.

Many counts were recorded for this clonotype. The chain uses TRBV12-3 or TRBV12-4 and TRBJ1-1; D is undetermined. The CDR3 consists of 12 residues. Trimming left V 5 bases short and J 1 base short, with 5 bases between. The CDR3 DNA reads as TGTGCCAGCAGTCTACAGAACACTGAAGCTTTCTTT. As protein: CASSLQNTEAFF.

The table lists this clonotype with many counts. The CDR3 bases are TGTGCCAGCAGCTTAGTAGCTAGCGGGAACCCCATATCCTACAATGAGCAGTTCTTC. Translating it yields CASSLVASGNPISYNEQFF. The rearrangement joins TRBV7-8 to TRBJ2-1; 9 bases match TRBD2. V was pared by 1 base and J by 1 base, with 11 bases of the junction left unmatched. Germline lookup yields CDR1 SGHVS and CDR2 FQNEAQ. This CDR3 region has 19 residues.